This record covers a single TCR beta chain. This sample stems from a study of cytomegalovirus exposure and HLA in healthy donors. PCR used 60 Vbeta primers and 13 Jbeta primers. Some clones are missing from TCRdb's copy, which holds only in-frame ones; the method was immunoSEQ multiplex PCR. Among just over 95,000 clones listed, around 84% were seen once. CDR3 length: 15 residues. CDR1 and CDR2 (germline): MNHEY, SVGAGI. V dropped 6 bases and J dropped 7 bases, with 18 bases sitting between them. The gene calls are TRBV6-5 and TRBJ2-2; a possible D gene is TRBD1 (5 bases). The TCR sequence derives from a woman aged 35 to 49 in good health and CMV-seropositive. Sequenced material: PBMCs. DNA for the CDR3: TGTGCCAGCAGGGAACCCAGCAGGGTCGGCGGGGAGCTGTTTTTT. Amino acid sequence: CASREPSRVGGELFF.